This entry describes one T cell receptor (beta chain). Its antigen is currently unknown. This sample was included in a study of a mutant IDH1 vaccine in newly diagnosed glioma. Study information: Patients got radiotherapy, temozolomide, or both beforehand, and most got both.

Time point: week 5, during vaccination. Each dose delivered 300 ug of mutant IDH1 20-mer peptide subcutaneously with imiquimod. Only in-frame clones appear in the TCRdb table, and some are missing; sequencing was by immunoSEQ multiplex PCR. The profile shows roughly 12,000 clones, roughly 87% of them singletons. The TCR originated in a woman aged 40 to 55 with glioma. Some clones in this sample may be carry-over from other donors' samples. This material consisted of PBMCs, taken from a glioma patient whose treatment included an IDH1 peptide vaccine.

CDR3 sequence reads: CASSLDSPGGAAFF. DNA of the CDR3: TGCGCCAGCAGCTTGGATTCACCGGGGGGAGCAGCTTTCTTT. The V gene is TRBV5-1, the J gene TRBJ1-1; TRBD1 is a possible D gene (5 bases). V gave up 0 bases and J gave up 10 bases, with 16 bases separating them. There are 14 residues in the CDR3. In germline, CDR1 is SGHRS, CDR2 YFSETQ. Full variable domain (remainder filled in from reference TRBV5-1 and TRBJ1-1): KAGVTQTPRYLIKTRGQQVTLSCSPISGHRSVSWYQQTPGQGLQFLFEYFSETQRNKGNFPGRFSGRQFSNSRSEMNVSTLELGDSALYLCASSLDSPGGAAFFGQGTRLTVV.